This T cell receptor beta chain came from a study of T-cell memory formation after mild COVID-19. Study in general: Largely donor-specific TCR clusters were found.

A single record per CDR3 protein comes from TCRdb applying MiXCR to the 5' RACE reads. The sample holds 250,000 to 350,000 distinct CDR3 sequences, around a sixth seen once. Regarding the study as a whole: Nothing confirmed that second-wave clones peaking on day 37 were specific for SARS-CoV-2. Contracting CD4+ clones were located mainly in CM and EM, and CD8+ clones in EMRA. Contracting clones from day 15 to 85 showed balanced CD4/CD8; later expanders favored CD4+.

In germline, CDR1 is KGHDR, CDR2 SFDVKD. This CDR3 region has 11 residues. V was clipped by 4 bases and J by 7 bases, with 6 bases between them. This clonotype was observed a few times. Its antigen is unknown. The sequence was collected from a man aged 18-30 years who had mild COVID-19 (a few samples of this study predate the infection). Cell type and time point are not known. Sequencing used PBMCs or a T cell subset sorted from them (not recorded which). V is TRBV24-1 and J is TRBJ1-1; D gene uncertain. The CDR3 region is CATSDGYEAFF. The CDR3 DNA sequence: TGTGCCACCAGTGACGGATATGAAGCTTTCTTT.